A single sample gave rise to the 17 T cell receptor beta chains below, sequenced in a study of identical twins (dated by TCRdb to the mid-2010s). Preparation of the library involved 5' RACE. The reads were generated on an Illumina HiSeq 2000. The public reads were reprocessed in TCRdb via fastp at Q25 and MiXCR, keeping in-frame beta chains. When rows share a CDR3 protein, they turn into one entry using the most common DNA and genes. This sample is represented by nearly 900,000 distinct CDR3 sequences; about 12% of them were singletons. The top ten hold 1.5% to 2% of the sample. These same records also appear under a second study, on yellow fever vaccine responses in identical twins.

Material: PBMCs. These receptors originate from a woman between 18 and 30 years old in good health.

This clonotype was found a few times. The chain carries TRBV12-3 or TRBV12-4 and TRBJ1-5, with 7 bases identical to TRBD1. The J segment lost 0 bases and the V segment lost 7 bases, leaving 15 bases of the junction unmatched. The CDR3 spans 18 residues. This CDR3 reads CASTTDRVFLDSNQPQHF. CDR3 nucleotides: TGTGCCAGCACCACTGACAGGGTCTTCCTTGATAGCAATCAGCCCCAGCATTTT.

The chain carries TRBV13 and TRBJ1-3; D is possibly TRBD1 (5 bases). Trimming took off 5 bases at V and 2 bases at J, with 16 bases between the two ends. Germline CDR1 PRHDT, CDR2 FYEKMQ (reference sequence). The CDR3 has 16 amino acids. The CDR3 is CASSPREVGAGNTIYF. The CDR3 DNA reads TGTGCCAGCAGCCCGAGGGAGGTAGGGGCTGGAAACACCATATATTTT.

V is TRBV12-3 or TRBV12-4 and J is TRBJ2-1; 8 bases align to TRBD2. Trimming cost V 1 base and J 6 bases; bases outside gene matches: 5. This CDR3 has 15 residues. CDR3 nucleotides: TGTGCCAGCAGTTTAGATGGCGGGAGGAGCAATGAGCAGTTCTTC. This sequence encodes CASSLDGGRSNEQFF.

The chain employs TRBV4-2 and TRBJ2-3; D gene uncertain. The V and J ends lost 0 bases and 2 bases respectively, with 15 bases between them. CDR1 is LGHNA and CDR2 is YNFKEQ in the germline V gene. The CDR3 has 17 residues. The CDR3: CASSQDKSSRNTDTQYF. The DNA for the CDR3 is TGTGCCAGCAGCCAAGATAAATCGTCGAGAAACACAGATACGCAGTATTTT.

This clonotype has more than one count but fewer than ten. J is TRBJ2-1 and V is TRBV7-9; 8 positions match TRBD2. The length of the CDR3 is 14 residues. CDR1 is SEHNR and CDR2 is FQNEAQ in the germline V gene (reference sequence). V shed 4 bases, J shed 8 bases, and the junction held 7 bases outside the gene matches. This CDR3 is CASSSSGSIDEQFF. In DNA form, the CDR3 reads TGTGCCAGCAGCTCGAGCGGGAGTATCGATGAGCAGTTCTTC.

This clonotype has a handful of counts. The V gene is TRBV5-1, the J gene TRBJ2-1; D unclear. Trimming stripped 5 bases from V and 7 bases from J, with 7 bases between. Per the germline V gene, CDR1 is SGHRS and CDR2 is YFSETQ. CDR3 length: 11 residues. The CDR3 here is CASRKINEQFF. The CDR3 DNA reads TGCGCCAGCAGAAAGATAAATGAGCAGTTCTTC. Variable domain in full (rest from reference TRBV5-1 and TRBJ2-1): KAGVTQTPRYLIKTRGQQVTLSCSPISGHRSVSWYQQTPGQGLQFLFEYFSETQRNKGNFPGRFSGRQFSNSRSEMNVSTLELGDSALYLCASRKINEQFFGPGTRLTVL.

This clonotype has a count of ten or more. The rearrangement links TRBV6-1 to TRBJ1-2; 9 nucleotides line up with TRBD1. This CDR3 is 16 amino acids long. The V gene end was trimmed by 2 bases and the J gene end by 7 bases; junction bases not matched to a gene: 11. CDR1 is MNHNS and CDR2 is SASEGT in the germline V gene. As DNA, the CDR3 is TGTGCCAGCAGTGAAAGGGGGACAGGGCCCTTGGGTGGCTACACCTTC. It codes for CASSERGTGPLGGYTF.

The table lists this clonotype with a few counts. The chain joins TRBV28 to TRBJ1-5; 7 bases line up with TRBD1. This CDR3 comprises 17 residues. Germline values: CDR1 MDHEN, CDR2 SYDVKM. V lost 5 bases to trimming and J lost 5 bases; unmatched junction nucleotides: 15. CDR3 DNA: TGTGCCAGCAGTCACCCTCGGGACAGCGTGGTCGATCAGCCCCAGCATTTT. Protein product: CASSHPRDSVVDQPQHF.

V usage is TRBV6-1 and J usage is TRBJ1-5; D may be TRBD1 (5 bases). Germline V CDR1 and CDR2: MNHNS, SASEGT. The CDR3 spans 13 residues. The germline V and J ends were trimmed by 6 bases and 16 bases, with 22 bases remaining between them. CDR3 DNA: TGTGCCAGCAGCCCGAACGGGGGACCCTTTATACATTTT. It codes for CASSPNGGPFIHF.

With respect to this clonotype: A much larger clone differs by one base, so this may be a read error. The chain is built from TRBV3-1 and TRBJ2-1, with a weak D call TRBD1 (5 bases). CDR1 LGHDT and CDR2 YNNKEL come from the germline V gene (reference sequence). Trimming took 4 bases from V and 3 from J, leaving 13 bases between them. The CDR3 extends over 15 amino acids. CDR3 DNA: TGTGCCAGCAGCCGTGAGGACACGCTCTACAATGAGCAGTTCTTC. It encodes CASSREDTLYNEQFF.

This clonotype has only a few counts. The chain has TRBV20-1 and TRBJ2-2; 12 bases match TRBD1. With 1 base clipped from V and 0 bases from J, the junction kept 3 bases outside the gene matches. The CDR3 is 17 amino acids. Germline V gene sequence: CDR1 DFQATT, CDR2 SNEGSKA (reference sequence). The CDR3 nucleotides are TGCAGTGCTAGAGCGGGACAGGGGGCGGCGAACACCGGGGAGCTGTTTTTT. It codes for CSARAGQGAANTGELFF.

This clonotype was counted only a few times. This chain links TRBV5-1 with TRBJ2-1; D is uncertain. CDR1 is SGHRS and CDR2 is YFSETQ in the germline V gene. The V end was cut by 0 bases, the J end by 8 bases, with 9 bases between. This CDR3 contains 13 residues. This CDR3 reads CASSLAIPDEQFF. In DNA form, the CDR3 reads TGCGCCAGCAGCTTGGCAATTCCTGATGAGCAGTTCTTC.

This clonotype was observed a handful of times. V usage is TRBV20-1 and J usage is TRBJ2-4; D not certain. V was clipped by 3 bases and J by 0 bases, with 18 bases between them. CDR1 and CDR2 from the germline V gene are DFQATT and SNEGSKA (reference sequence). CDR3 length equals 17 residues. CDR3 DNA sequence: TGCAGTGCTAGGAATAACCGGGCCCTGCGAGCCAAAAACATTCAGTACTTC. Protein product: CSARNNRALRAKNIQYF.

In this sample, this clonotype turned up a few times. The chain carries TRBV11-2 and TRBJ2-1; 11 nucleotides match TRBD2. This CDR3 has 18 residues. Losses at the gene ends were 5 bases for V and 7 bases for J; bases not matched to a gene: 16. The germline V gene encodes CDR1 SGHAT and CDR2 FQNNGV. CDR3: CASSQIRLTSGTGNEQFF. CDR3 nucleotide sequence: TGTGCCAGCAGCCAAATCCGTCTGACTAGCGGGACGGGTAATGAGCAGTTCTTC.

This clonotype came up many times. The chain is built from TRBV29-1 and TRBJ2-7, with D perhaps matching TRBD1 (6 bases). This CDR3 is 12 amino acids long. The V gene's germline CDR1 is SQVTM and CDR2 ANQGSEA. The V end lost 6 bases, the J end lost 5 bases, and 14 bases lay between the germline ends. CDR3 sequence: CSVGARGDEQYF. As DNA, the CDR3 is TGCAGCGTAGGAGCCAGGGGAGACGAGCAGTACTTC.

This sequence joins TRBV20-1 and TRBJ1-5; D remains ambiguous. The germline gives CDR1 DFQATT, CDR2 SNEGSKA (reference sequence). This CDR3 region has 10 residues. V was clipped by 3 bases and J by 10 bases, with 7 bases between them. CDR3 coding DNA: TGCAGTGCTAGCGCGGGCCCCCAGCATTTT. Protein: CSASAGPQHF.

This clonotype was counted a few times. CDR3 sequence (DNA): TGCAGCGGGGGGACTAGCGGGAGAACCGGGGAGCTGTTTTTT. Amino acids: CSGGTSGRTGELFF. The chain combines TRBV29-1 with TRBJ2-2; 14 bases fit TRBD2. V shed 7 bases and J 5 bases; nucleotides not matched to a gene: 3. This CDR3 is 14 amino acids long. Germline loops: CDR1 SQVTM, CDR2 ANQGSEA.